Listed below are T cell receptor beta chains from one sample, sequenced in a study of blood T cell repertoires in COVID-19. The data were produced by immunoSEQ multiplex PCR, yet TCRdb's version contains in-frame clones alone and is incomplete. Of about 180,000 clones listed, 60% to 80% are singletons. Sequenced: peripheral blood. The receptors originated from a woman in her sixties or seventies with acute or convalescent COVID-19. CDR3s include the opening cysteine and the closing phenylalanine or tryptophan.

J	V	CDR3
TRBJ2-3	TRBV6-2/TRBV6-3	CASSSDRGPGDTQYF
TRBJ1-1	TRBV5-8	CASKIQGLVRNTEAFF
TRBJ1-1	TRBV7-2	CASSLARGGTEAFF
TRBJ2-1	TRBV6-1	CASSEGTSGYNEQFF
TRBJ2-3	TRBV19	CASRRTSGRDRVTDTQYF
TRBJ2-7	TRBV3-1/TRBV3-2	CASSQAHGTHYEQYF
TRBJ2-1	TRBV9	CASSVADSTSRGEQFF
TRBJ2-1	TRBV30	CAWASKYSYNEQFF
TRBJ2-7	TRBV9	CASSATGTSGSYEQYF
TRBJ2-3	TRBV18	CASSPPWAGVADTQYF
TRBJ2-1	TRBV18	CASRAPGGDEQFF
TRBJ1-5	TRBV19	CASSKRFQPQHF
TRBJ1-4	TRBV5-1	CASRRTLQTNEKLFF
TRBJ2-7	TRBV7-8	CASSHVQGWQYF
TRBJ2-7	TRBV6-5	CASQREGPYEQYF
TRBJ1-5	TRBV24-1	CATSDSRQGGQPQHF
TRBJ2-1	TRBV29-1	CSVEDFLASGYNEQFF
TRBJ2-1	TRBV11-2	CASSLGPPTSGNNEQFF
TRBJ2-7	TRBV27	CASRRAIPGLAIREQYF
TRBJ2-3	TRBV11-3	CASSFGLAGGTDTQYF
TRBJ2-3	TRBV11-1	CASGTGAADTQYF
TRBJ1-1	TRBV7-9	CASSLVNRDAAFF
TRBJ2-5	TRBV28	CASSRYVGAGETQYF
TRBJ2-7	TRBV10-3	CAISGASGRAGEQYF
TRBJ1-3	TRBV3-1/TRBV3-2	CASSQVRGSGNTIYF
TRBJ1-1	TRBV10-2	CASRDSLNTEAFF
TRBJ1-5	TRBV5-6	CASSLSQGARQPQHF
TRBJ2-1	TRBV24-1	CATSDLASGIINEQFF